The rows below give T cell receptor beta chains drawn from one sample of a study of shared clonotypes between healthy human individuals. Here immunoSEQ multiplex PCR was the method, and the copy in TCRdb shows in-frame clones only, minus some. This sample has about a million clones, with 65% to 75% found just once. Sequenced material: memory CD4+ T cells sorted from blood. These receptors were taken from a man aged 18 to 29 in good health. CDR3s include the opening cysteine and the closing phenylalanine or tryptophan. Each record gives: D gene, J gene, V gene, CDR3 protein. D genes are given only for firm matches.

d_call: .; j_call: TRBJ2-5; v_call: TRBV7-2; cdr3_aa: CASRQTGTFYF
d_call: TRBD1; j_call: TRBJ1-2; v_call: TRBV5-5; cdr3_aa: CASSLSGTGSYGYTF
d_call: TRBD2; j_call: TRBJ2-5; v_call: TRBV18; cdr3_aa: CASSTGGGAQETQYF
d_call: .; j_call: TRBJ1-2; v_call: TRBV28; cdr3_aa: CASSLYPHRALDGYTF
d_call: .; j_call: TRBJ1-1; v_call: TRBV29-1; cdr3_aa: CSVGGVNTEAFF
d_call: .; j_call: TRBJ1-3; v_call: TRBV4-3; cdr3_aa: CASSQGGGPGNTIYF
d_call: TRBD1; j_call: TRBJ1-3; v_call: TRBV6-1; cdr3_aa: CASKTGGADTIYF
d_call: .; j_call: TRBJ2-7; v_call: TRBV11-2; cdr3_aa: CASSLERQSYEQYF
d_call: .; j_call: TRBJ1-2; v_call: TRBV9; cdr3_aa: CASSRDTGGYTF
d_call: .; j_call: TRBJ1-5; v_call: TRBV5-6; cdr3_aa: CAPIGGVQPQHF
d_call: TRBD2; j_call: TRBJ2-1; v_call: TRBV19; cdr3_aa: CASMRLAGNTYNEQFF
d_call: TRBD1; j_call: TRBJ1-3; v_call: TRBV28; cdr3_aa: CASSSRDRWTSSGNTIYF
d_call: .; j_call: TRBJ1-1; v_call: TRBV5-4; cdr3_aa: CASSLAGKMNTEAFF
d_call: .; j_call: TRBJ2-2; v_call: TRBV5-6; cdr3_aa: CASSLLSEGRAGELFF
d_call: .; j_call: TRBJ2-7; v_call: TRBV2; cdr3_aa: CASSETGPGGEQYF
d_call: .; j_call: TRBJ2-1; v_call: TRBV6-6; cdr3_aa: CASSPSVGWFF
d_call: .; j_call: TRBJ2-5; v_call: TRBV10-1; cdr3_aa: CASTGAGGLWETQYF
d_call: TRBD2; j_call: TRBJ2-7; v_call: TRBV19; cdr3_aa: CASNLSGLAGSSYEQYF
d_call: .; j_call: TRBJ2-3; v_call: TRBV5-1; cdr3_aa: CASSPGYREGTDTQYF
d_call: TRBD2; j_call: TRBJ2-1; v_call: TRBV19; cdr3_aa: CATKVAGGYNEQFF
d_call: .; j_call: TRBJ2-7; v_call: TRBV6-5; cdr3_aa: CARPTRGRYEQYF
d_call: .; j_call: TRBJ2-3; v_call: TRBV5-1; cdr3_aa: CASSLEVDTQYF
d_call: .; j_call: TRBJ1-1; v_call: TRBV27; cdr3_aa: CASSSTWGTEAFF
d_call: .; j_call: TRBJ1-3; v_call: TRBV7-2; cdr3_aa: CASSLGALDGNTIYF
d_call: TRBD1; j_call: TRBJ1-5; v_call: TRBV6-8; cdr3_aa: CASSRTGVSNQPQHF
d_call: .; j_call: TRBJ2-7; v_call: TRBV6-1; cdr3_aa: CASNWSGSSSYEQYF
d_call: TRBD1; j_call: TRBJ2-3; v_call: TRBV12-5; cdr3_aa: CASGLAQGLLTDTQYF
d_call: .; j_call: TRBJ1-2; v_call: TRBV19; cdr3_aa: CASSIGAGNAIYGYTF
d_call: TRBD2; j_call: TRBJ2-5; v_call: TRBV6-5; cdr3_aa: CASRPAGAIQETQYF
d_call: .; j_call: TRBJ2-1; v_call: TRBV2; cdr3_aa: CASSGSYNEQFF
d_call: .; j_call: TRBJ2-1; v_call: TRBV6-5; cdr3_aa: CATRDNNEQFF
d_call: .; j_call: TRBJ1-2; v_call: TRBV11-1; cdr3_aa: CASSQLQGLGGYTF
d_call: .; j_call: TRBJ1-1; v_call: TRBV6-5; cdr3_aa: CASSYSSAQGTEAFF
d_call: TRBD1; j_call: TRBJ2-7; v_call: TRBV28; cdr3_aa: CASSTDRGLNEQYF
d_call: .; j_call: TRBJ1-1; v_call: TRBV7-2; cdr3_aa: CASTRGRTNTEAFF
d_call: TRBD2; j_call: TRBJ2-7; v_call: TRBV27; cdr3_aa: CASSLSGTSGRGEQYF
d_call: TRBD1; j_call: TRBJ2-5; v_call: TRBV5-1; cdr3_aa: CASSQGVQETQYF
d_call: .; j_call: TRBJ1-3; v_call: TRBV30; cdr3_aa: CAWSMVRTSGNTIYF
d_call: .; j_call: TRBJ2-2; v_call: TRBV5-1; cdr3_aa: CASSLVPGTGELFF
d_call: .; j_call: TRBJ2-7; v_call: TRBV21-1; cdr3_aa: CASSKRGNYEQYF
d_call: .; j_call: TRBJ2-3; v_call: TRBV20-1; cdr3_aa: CSAAGGGTQYF
d_call: .; j_call: TRBJ1-6; v_call: TRBV5-5; cdr3_aa: CASSLVRGPGDSPLHF
d_call: .; j_call: TRBJ1-1; v_call: TRBV13; cdr3_aa: CASSLGGTGSGTEAFF